This T cell receptor beta chain comes out of a study of Ad26.COV2.S vaccination and SARS-CoV-2 variants (dated by TCRdb to the early 2020s). Looking at the study overall: The specificity and breadth of SARS-CoV-2-reactive T cell receptors after Ad26.COV2.S vaccination were assessed by TCRbeta repertoire sequencing. A total of around 32 samples were included in the TCR-sequenced set, comprising about 20 Ad26.COV2.S vaccine recipients, 5 placebo recipients and 8 SARS-CoV-2 convalescent individuals. What the study reported, not specific to this receptor: The authors noted that total T cell responses may have been underestimated by the TCR breadth and depth analyses. Ad26.COV2.S recipients had higher spike-specific TCR breadth than placebo recipients (P = 0.0014). Non-spike TCR breadth was comparable between vaccine and placebo recipients, consistent with the vaccine containing only spike. Substantial breadth of spike-specific CD8+ and CD4+ T cell responses was reported after vaccination.

Taken with the paper, the label for time point translates to: individuals recovered from natural SARS-CoV-2 infection. The immunoSEQ Assay was the method used to sequence TCRbeta CDR3 regions. After extraction, genomic DNA underwent amplification by bias-controlled multiplex PCR, followed by high-throughput sequencing. In the authors' own workflow: Collapsing and filtering of sequences were performed to quantify the absolute abundance of each unique TCRbeta CDR3 region. T cell fraction was estimated by normalizing TCRbeta template counts to usable DNA, which was measured by amplifying reference genes present in all nucleated cells. Repertoire TCRs were annotated as SARS-CoV-2-specific by exact matching of V gene, CDR3 amino acid sequence and J gene to a known reactive TCR set. The reference SARS-CoV-2 TCR set was derived from MIRA and filtered for enrichment in COVID-19-positive ImmuneCODE repertoires, a step that removed public or cross-reactive TCRs. Drawing on the MIRA antigens, annotated TCRs were analysed further at the level of specific ORF or position within ORF. Depth was the summed frequency of annotated unique rearrangements, while breadth was defined as annotated unique rearrangements over total unique productive rearrangements. Two-sided Wilcoxon rank-sum tests were applied when comparing TCR breadth between groups. TCRdb mirrors the immuneACCESS table, restricted to in-frame sequences. Some clones are absent from its copies; in checked studies, under half trace to an unresolved V gene, and the reason for the others is unknown. V, J and clone size are those of that table, while D and trimming were read from the DNA. The table for this sample lists over 90,000 clones; around 80% of them were counted only once. The ten biggest clones cover around a sixth of the sample.

A word on this clone: Which antigen it targets is not known. One base away there is no much larger clone; base qualities are not given.

According to the germline V gene, CDR1 reads SGHVS and CDR2 reads FQNEAQ. The CDR3, cysteine through phenylalanine, is 12 amino acids long. CDR3 DNA only is kept here, 36 bases in frame from base 1. V loses 5 bases of germline sequence and J loses 0 bases, and the interval between the two ends is 4 bases. The specimen comprised peripheral blood, sampled after recovery from COVID-19. The rearrangement combines TRBV7-8 with TRBJ2-5, with the D gene call left open. The source is a human donor who had recovered from COVID-19. The CDR3 reads CASSQYQETQYF. At the DNA level, the sequence is TGTGCCAGCAGCCAGTACCAAGAGACCCAGTACTTC. The reference TRBV7-8 and TRBJ2-5 proteins fill in what lies around the CDR3, so the full variable domain reads GAGVSQSPRYKVAKRGQDVALRCDPISGHVSLFWYQQALGQGPEFLTYFQNEAQLDKSGLPSDRFFAERPEGSVSTLKIQRTQQEDSAVYLCASSQYQETQYFGPGTRLLVL.